The following is a TCR beta chain sequence with its context. Its antigen specificity is not known. No base qualities exist here, and no much larger clone lies one base off it. This sample was included in a study of blood T cells in healthy people across ages (dated by TCRdb to 2014 to 2015). As for the study more broadly: In model experiments, roughly one uniquely barcoded TCR beta cDNA molecule per two T cells was captured by template switching. The study measured age-related changes in TCR beta repertoire diversity using deep sequencing normalized with unique cDNA molecular identifiers. Four age groups were formed from the donors: young (average about 16 years), middle-aged (approximately 39), aged (roughly 58) and long-lived (more than 75). Using the same blood draw, the study looked at two additional independent replicas of 1 million unique cDNA reads for two donors, one aged 18 to 30 and the other aged 80 or older. To avoid experimental bias, donors of different ages were randomly spread across the sequencing lanes.

The 39 donors, aged 6 to 90 years, were systemically healthy Caucasian individuals from Russia. About 10 milliliters of peripheral blood were drawn from each donor into EDTA-treated Vacutainer tubes. Ficoll-Paque density-gradient centrifugation was used to isolate PBMCs, with at least 7 million obtained per sample. Trizol reagent was used to extract total RNA from the PBMCs, yielding at least 5.5 micrograms per sample. Naive CD45RAhigh/CD27high T cell percentages were measured by flow cytometry on a PBMC aliquot from every donor. V ends up 2 bases short and J 8 bases short, with an unmatched junction base count of 10. The germline V gene (reference sequence) provides CDR1 SEHNR and CDR2 FQNEAQ. The CDR3 sequence holds 15 residues, the cysteine and phenylalanine included. Left in the record is the CDR3 DNA by itself, 45 bases read in frame from the first base. On the study overall, not on this receptor specifically: Since profiling was done on bulk unsorted PBMCs, naive and antigen-experienced compartments could not be conclusively compared. The long-lived group showed more naive CD4+ T cells, fewer expanded clones and increased TCR diversity than the aged group, suggesting age selection. Total diversity estimates from one million sequenced T cells were considered lower bounds and underestimates. As age increased, observed TCR beta diversity per million T cells dropped in a roughly linear way, and a significant reduction was already evident by age 40. The percentage of naive T cells measured by flow cytometry correlated strongly with observed TCR beta diversity. Because the CMV infection status of the donors was unknown, age-related changes in expanded clonotypes may potentially have been confounded.

The library was produced with 5' RACE. The data were produced on an Illumina HiSeq 2500. The second PCR ran for about 6 to 11 cycles and used a J-beta primer mix along with a sample-barcoded 5' primer. A template-switch 5' adaptor carrying 12 random nucleotides introduced a unique molecular identifier onto each TCR beta cDNA molecule. Each sample yielded at least 2.5 million CDR3-containing paired-end reads. The Mint cDNA synthesis kit, primed by a TRBC-specific oligonucleotide, was used to synthesize first-strand cDNA from all RNA. Following uracil-DNA glycosylase treatment, a first 18-cycle PCR with universal primers M1SS and BC2_uni_R was performed on all cDNA. Turning to the authors' computational methods: For normalization, 1 million high-quality reads, each with a distinct molecular identifier, were randomly selected from each sample. Reads with shared molecular identifiers were discarded instead of being binned into consensus sequences. MiTCR, with a Q25 quality threshold and the strictest error-elimination algorithm, was used for CDR3 identification, clonotype clustering and error correction. Lower-bound total TCR beta diversity was estimated with a nonparametric unseen species model using Euler transformation. TCRdb reanalyzed the raw reads on its own, using fastp at Q25 for trimming and MiXCR for clone calling, and kept in-frame beta chains. Under each unique CDR3 protein, matching rows form one entry showing the most common genes and DNA. V and J calls and clone size were set by TCRdb, not the authors. The sample table shows hundreds of thousands of distinct CDR3 sequences, and roughly 58% are seen once. Around 37% of the sample goes to the ten largest clones.

The V and J genes are TRBV7-9 and TRBJ1-2, with 8 junctional bases fitting TRBD1. The sequencing sample was made of blood. The source is a man aged 55 to 70 in good health. The nucleotide sequence is given as TGTGCCAGCAGCTTAACGTTGCAGGGGGCGGAGGGCTACACCTTC. Protein translation: CASSLTLQGAEGYTF.